The 24 T cell receptor beta chains in this list originate from one sample, sequenced in a study of cytomegalovirus exposure and HLA in healthy donors. PCR was performed using 60 Vbeta and 13 Jbeta primers. Profiled with immunoSEQ multiplex PCR; TCRdb holds only in-frame clones, not every one. The table has some 130,000 clones, approximately 83% seen once. The source material was PBMCs. These receptors came from a man in his forties or fifties in good health and CMV-seronegative.

The rearrangement uses TRBV7-2 and TRBJ1-1, with a possible D match to TRBD1 (6 bases). The CDR3 spans 15 residues. Trimming cost V 6 bases and J 4 bases, with 18 bases left between them. Germline CDR1 SGHTA, CDR2 FQGNSA. The CDR3 region has the DNA TGTGCCAGCAGTCAACGCGGGGGGCGGTTCACTGAAGCTTTCTTT. Its translation is CASSQRGGRFTEAFF.

The chain combines TRBV5-5 with TRBJ2-7; 8 bases match TRBD2. Germline CDR1 is SGHKS and CDR2 is YYEKEE (reference sequence). The CDR3 has 17 residues. After removal of 5 bases from V and 0 bases from J, the junction contained 13 bases not matched to a gene. CDR3 protein: CASRFPRRGDLSYEQYF. The CDR3, as DNA: TGTGCCAGCAGATTCCCACGGCGGGGGGACCTCTCCTACGAGCAGTACTTC.

This chain connects TRBV14 to TRBJ1-1; TRBD1 aligns across 8 bases. In germline, CDR1 is SGHDN, CDR2 FVKESK. The CDR3 length is 15 residues. The V gene end was trimmed by 5 bases and the J gene end by 3 bases; junction bases not matched to a gene: 8. The CDR3 nucleotides are TGTGCCAGCAGCTACGGACAGGGCGGGTACACTGAAGCTTTCTTT. Protein product: CASSYGQGGYTEAFF.

The chain carries TRBV7-9 and TRBJ1-2; TRBD1 agrees at 7 bases. The CDR3 runs 15 residues. The J segment lost 7 bases and the V segment lost 3 bases, leaving 11 bases of the junction unmatched. Germline assignment: CDR1 SEHNR and CDR2 FQNEAQ (reference sequence). CDR3 residues: CASSFDRALGGGYTF. CDR3 DNA: TGTGCCAGCAGCTTCGACAGGGCCCTCGGGGGTGGCTACACCTTC.

The chain links TRBV7-2 to TRBJ1-5; D remains unclear. With 1 base removed from V and 0 bases from J, the gap between germline ends came to 4 bases. Germline CDR1 is SGHTA and CDR2 is FQGNSA. The CDR3 length is 14 residues. The CDR3 loop is CASSLDGSNQPQHF. The CDR3 DNA reads TGTGCCAGCAGCTTAGACGGTAGCAATCAGCCCCAGCATTTT.

This clone turned up a few times. Compared with germline, one end of the junction differs, possibly owing to a read error. This rearrangement joins TRBV7-9 to TRBJ2-5; 10 bases fit TRBD2. CDR1 is SEHNR and CDR2 is FQNEAQ in the germline V gene (reference sequence). CDR3 length equals 12 residues. This CDR3 reads CASSVLTSGKNF. As DNA, the CDR3 is TGTGCCAGCAGCGTCCTAACTAGCGGGAAAAACTTC.

This sequence joins TRBV2 and TRBJ2-1, with TRBD2 identical over 8 bases. From germline, CDR1 is SNHLY and CDR2 FYNNEI. This CDR3 has 16 amino acids. V gave up 6 bases and J gave up 1 base; unmatched junction bases: 8. This CDR3 is CASSPRLAGSYNEQFF. In DNA form, the CDR3 reads TGTGCCAGCAGCCCGCGGTTAGCGGGGTCCTACAATGAGCAGTTCTTC.

This CDR3 is CASRGQGGFEQYF. DNA for the CDR3: TGTGCCAGCAGGGGACAGGGAGGTTTCGAGCAGTACTTC. The genes are TRBV2 and TRBJ2-7; 9 nucleotides align to TRBD1. CDR1 and CDR2 (germline): SNHLY, FYNNEI. J lost 6 bases, V lost 6 bases, and 6 bases had no gene match. The CDR3 consists of 13 residues.

The rearrangement uses TRBV7-9 and TRBJ1-1; D ambiguous. This CDR3 is 13 amino acids long. V lost 0 bases to trimming and J lost 8 bases, with 10 bases between them. Germline CDR1 reads SEHNR; CDR2 reads FQNEAQ (reference sequence). The CDR3 region is CASSLARVSEAFF. Written as DNA, the CDR3 is TGTGCCAGCAGCTTAGCGCGGGTCTCCGAAGCTTTCTTT.

V is TRBV9 and J is TRBJ2-1; 13 nucleotides match TRBD2. The V gene's germline CDR1 is SGDLS and CDR2 YYNGEE. The CDR3 consists of 16 residues. The junction had 6 bases not matched to a gene; V was cut back by 4 bases and J by 5 bases. The DNA of the CDR3 is TGTGCCAGCAGCCCAGAGGGACTAGCGGGAAACAATGAGCAGTTCTTC. Translating gives CASSPEGLAGNNEQFF.

CDR3 sequence (DNA): TGTGCCACCAGCGGCGGTATTGGTTACAATGAGCAGTTCTTC. Protein: CATSGGIGYNEQFF. The genes are TRBV15 and TRBJ2-1; D unresolved. Trimming stripped 5 bases from V and 4 bases from J, with 12 bases between. CDR1 is LNHNV, CDR2 YYDKDF, per germline (reference sequence). This CDR3 has 14 amino acids.

J is TRBJ2-7 and V is TRBV5-8; no clear D. Germline V gene sequence: CDR1 SGHTS, CDR2 YDEGEE. Trimming removed 0 bases from V and 5 bases from J, with 12 bases in between. The CDR3 runs to 14 residues. The CDR3 DNA reads TGTGCCAGCAGCTTGGTTTACGGGTCCCACGAGCAGTACTTC. Its protein product is CASSLVYGSHEQYF.

The gene calls are TRBV11-2 and TRBJ2-3; 8 nucleotides agree with TRBD2. V was clipped by 0 bases and J by 0 bases; unmatched bases: 8. Germline values: CDR1 SGHAT, CDR2 FQNNGV. The CDR3 consists of 18 residues. The CDR3 DNA reads TGTGCCAGCAGCTTAGAGGGTTCAATAGCGGGGAGCACAGATACGCAGTATTTT. Protein: CASSLEGSIAGSTDTQYF.

For the CDR3, the DNA is TGCAGCGTTGTAACCTTGGGGCAAAATGAGCAGTTCTTC. Protein: CSVVTLGQNEQFF. The rearrangement uses TRBV29-1 and TRBJ2-1; TRBD1 is a possible D gene (5 bases). The V gene lost 4 bases and the J gene lost 7 bases, with 14 bases spanning the gap. CDR1 and CDR2 from the germline V gene are SQVTM and ANQGSEA. The CDR3 runs to 13 residues.

The V call is TRBV6-1, the J call TRBJ2-5, with TRBD1 matching over 7 bases. With 7 bases clipped from V and 2 bases from J, the junction kept 4 bases outside the gene matches. CDR1 and CDR2 from the germline V gene are MNHNS and SASEGT. The CDR3 sequence is 13 residues long. The CDR3 DNA reads TGTGCCAGCACACTACAGGGGCAAGAGACCCAGTACTTC. Translating it yields CASTLQGQETQYF.

The J gene is TRBJ2-1, the V gene TRBV9; 7 bases agree with TRBD1. CDR1 is SGDLS and CDR2 is YYNGEE in the germline V gene. V lost 3 bases, J lost 2 bases, and 11 bases stayed unmatched. The CDR3 length is 17 residues. The CDR3, as DNA: TGTGCCAGCAGCGCCCAGGGGGTAAGCCCCCCCTACAATGAGCAGTTCTTC. It is translated as CASSAQGVSPPYNEQFF.

This clone was found a few times. The chain carries TRBV19 and TRBJ1-5; D remains unclear. Germline V lookup: CDR1 LNHDA, CDR2 SQIVND (reference sequence). The ends were cut back, 2 bases at V and 4 bases at J, with 12 bases in the middle. There are 15 residues in the CDR3. CDR3 DNA sequence: TGTGCCAGTAGTATATTAGGGCGGGCAAATCAGCCCCAGCATTTT. Residues: CASSILGRANQPQHF.

The gene calls are TRBV7-2 and TRBJ1-2; D unresolved. Trimming took 3 bases from V and 0 from J, leaving 8 bases between them. The CDR3 loop spans 14 amino acids. Germline V gene sequence: CDR1 SGHTA, CDR2 FQGNSA. This CDR3 reads CASSFQATNYGYTF. CDR3 bases: TGTGCCAGCAGCTTTCAGGCTACTAACTATGGCTACACCTTC. Looking up the rest from reference TRBV7-2 and TRBJ1-2 gives the full variable domain: GAGVSQSPSNKVTEKGKDVELRCDPISGHTALYWYRQSLGQGLEFLIYFQGNSAPDKSGLPSDRFSAERTGGSVSTLTIQRTQQEDSAVYLCASSFQATNYGYTFGSGTRLTVV.

The chain is built from TRBV5-1 and TRBJ1-1; a weak D match, TRBD1 (5 bases). The CDR3 consists of 15 residues. V lost 0 bases and J lost 4, with 13 bases in between. The germline V gene encodes CDR1 SGHRS and CDR2 YFSETQ. The DNA for the CDR3 is TGCGCCAGCAGCTTGGGATCTCAGGGTACCACTGAAGCTTTCTTT. This gives the protein CASSLGSQGTTEAFF.

J is TRBJ2-1 and V is TRBV30; TRBD2 might be the D (5 bases). Trimming shortened V by 4 bases and J by 7 bases, and 14 bases separated the two germline ends. This CDR3 is built from 13 residues. The germline V gene has CDR1 GTSNPN and CDR2 SVGIG (reference sequence). The CDR3 is CAWTSGVTNEQFF. The DNA for the CDR3 is TGTGCCTGGACTTCCGGGGTTACGAATGAGCAGTTCTTC.

The V gene is TRBV6-5, the J gene TRBJ1-2; D is perhaps TRBD1 (6 bases). V was cut by 0 bases and J by 3 bases, with 11 bases left in between. Per germline, CDR1 MNHEY and CDR2 SVGAGI. This CDR3 has 15 residues. This CDR3 reads CASSYSQQGDYGYTF. DNA for the CDR3: TGTGCCAGCAGTTACTCCCAACAGGGTGACTATGGCTACACCTTC.

This clone was observed a handful of times. This chain uses TRBV7-9 with TRBJ2-2, with D perhaps TRBD2 (5 bases). Trimming left V 3 bases short and J 5 bases short, with 10 bases between. Germline assignment: CDR1 SEHNR and CDR2 FQNEAQ (reference sequence). The CDR3 is 14 residues long. CDR3 nucleotide sequence: TGTGCCAGCAGCTTGACCACTAGGACCGGGGAGCTGTTTTTT. This sequence encodes CASSLTTRTGELFF.

This clone was recorded once. The V gene is TRBV5-8, the J gene TRBJ2-5, with TRBD1 matching 9 bases. V dropped 4 bases and J dropped 4; count of bases not matched to a gene: 8. The CDR3 is 15 residues long. The germline CDR1 and CDR2 sequences are SGHTS and YDEGEE. The CDR3 DNA follows: TGTGCCAGCAGCGAGGGACAGGGTAAGGTAGAGACCCAGTACTTC. Encoded protein: CASSEGQGKVETQYF.

This clone was picked up one time. This chain joins TRBV25-1 and TRBJ1-6, with D hard to call. Germline values: CDR1 MGHDK, CDR2 SYGVNS. V dropped 2 bases and J dropped 0 bases, with 14 bases sitting between them. There are 18 residues in the CDR3. CDR3: CASSEGKAGSSYNSPLHF. In DNA, the CDR3 is TGTGCCAGCAGTGAAGGAAAAGCCGGGAGCTCCTATAATTCACCCCTCCACTTT.